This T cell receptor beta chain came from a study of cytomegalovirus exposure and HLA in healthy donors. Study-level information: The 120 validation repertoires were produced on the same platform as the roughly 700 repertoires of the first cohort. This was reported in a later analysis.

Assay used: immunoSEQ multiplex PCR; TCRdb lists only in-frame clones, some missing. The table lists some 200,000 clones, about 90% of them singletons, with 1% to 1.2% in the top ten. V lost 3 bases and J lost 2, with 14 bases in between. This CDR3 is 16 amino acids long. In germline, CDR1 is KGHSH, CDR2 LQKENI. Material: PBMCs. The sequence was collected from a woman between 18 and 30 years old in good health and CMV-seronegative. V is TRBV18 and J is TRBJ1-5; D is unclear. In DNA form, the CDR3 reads TGTGCCAGCTCACCGACACCCATCCACGGCAATCAGCCCCAGCATTTT. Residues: CASSPTPIHGNQPQHF.